Below are 17 T cell receptor beta chains sequenced from a single sample in a study of T cell repertoires and HLA-DP antigens. These receptors have no identified antigens. Data came from immunoSEQ multiplex PCR; TCRdb stores just in-frame clones and leaves some out. The sample includes 90,000 to 130,000 clones, around 92% of them seen just once. Sequenced material: CD4+ T cells from PBMCs. All receptors come from a woman aged 18-29 years in good health and CMV-seronegative.

The rearrangement joins TRBV5-1 to TRBJ2-1, with a possible D match to TRBD2 (5 bases). The CDR3 length is 13 residues. V gave up 0 bases and J gave up 9 bases, with 10 bases separating them. CDR1 is SGHRS and CDR2 is YFSETQ in the germline V gene. As DNA, the CDR3 is TGCGCCAGCAGCTTGGTGGTTGAGGGTGAGCAGTTCTTC. Amino acids: CASSLVVEGEQFF.

This clone was seen a single time. This chain links TRBV28 with TRBJ1-5; maybe TRBD1 (6 bases). This CDR3 contains 16 residues. V lost 2 bases to trimming and J lost 4 bases, with 15 bases between them. Germline-derived CDR1 and CDR2 are MDHEN and SYDVKM. The CDR3 loop reads CASSLPGRGRNQPQHF. DNA of the CDR3: TGTGCCAGCAGTTTACCGGGCAGGGGCAGGAATCAGCCCCAGCATTTT.

The chain combines TRBV19 with TRBJ1-2, with D tentatively TRBD1 (6 bases). CDR1 and CDR2 from the germline V gene are LNHDA and SQIVND (reference sequence). This CDR3 region has 19 residues. V was shortened by 3 bases and J by 1 base, with 24 bases between the two germline ends. This CDR3 reads CASSIRRGTMAGINYGYTF. The CDR3 nucleotides are TGTGCCAGTAGTATTCGAAGGGGGACAATGGCAGGAATTAACTATGGCTACACCTTC.

J is TRBJ2-5 and V is TRBV9, with D perhaps assigned TRBD1 or TRBD2 (6 bases each). V was clipped by 0 bases and J by 4 bases, with 13 bases between them. CDR1 is SGDLS, CDR2 YYNGEE, per germline. The CDR3 has 15 amino acids. The CDR3 region has the DNA TGTGCCAGCAGCGTAGAGGGGGGCCTTGGAGAGACCCAGTACTTC. It translates to CASSVEGGLGETQYF.

The chain joins TRBV28 to TRBJ1-1; 9 bases match TRBD1. With 6 bases clipped from V and 1 base from J, the junction kept 9 bases outside the gene matches. The CDR3 is made up of 16 amino acids. Germline V gives CDR1 MDHEN, CDR2 SYDVKM. The CDR3: CASRHLPGQGNTEAFF. The CDR3, as DNA: TGTGCCAGCAGGCATTTACCGGGACAGGGGAACACTGAAGCTTTCTTT.

The V and J genes are TRBV19 and TRBJ2-7, with a possible D match to TRBD1 (6 bases). Per germline, CDR1 LNHDA and CDR2 SQIVND (reference sequence). Trimming cost V 4 bases and J 1 base, with 11 bases left between them. The CDR3 has 14 residues. Here the CDR3 reads CASSTGDGSYEQYF. CDR3 sequence (DNA): TGTGCCAGTAGTACAGGGGATGGGTCCTACGAGCAGTACTTC. The full variable domain, its missing parts supplied by reference TRBV19 and TRBJ2-7, is DGGITQSPKYLFRKEGQNVTLSCEQNLNHDAMYWYRQDPGQGLRLIYYSQIVNDFQKGDIAEGYSVSREKKESFPLTVTSAQKNPTAFYLCASSTGDGSYEQYFGPGTRLTVT.

This chain joins TRBV19 and TRBJ1-2; 9 bases agree with TRBD1. This CDR3 region has 15 residues. V gave up 5 bases and J gave up 8 bases; unmatched junction bases: 12. Germline values: CDR1 LNHDA, CDR2 SQIVND (reference sequence). CDR3 coding DNA: TGTGCCAGTAGTCTGCGGACAGGGGATAGCTGGGGCTACACCTTC. Amino acid sequence: CASSLRTGDSWGYTF.

The V call is TRBV28, the J call TRBJ2-5, with D possibly matching TRBD2 (5 bases). Germline CDR1 is MDHEN and CDR2 is SYDVKM. V shed 8 bases and J shed 1 base, with 8 bases lying between them. There are 12 residues in the CDR3. The CDR3 coding sequence is TGTGCCAGCGCCGAGGGCCAAGAGACCCAGTACTTC. This translates into CASAEGQETQYF.

V usage is TRBV5-1 and J usage is TRBJ2-2; D remains unclear. Germline CDR1 is SGHRS and CDR2 is YFSETQ. The V end lost 2 bases, the J end lost 4 bases, and 12 bases lay between the germline ends. The CDR3 runs to 15 residues. The CDR3, as DNA: TGCGCCAGCAGCTTTCAAGGAATTGGCACCGGGGAGCTGTTTTTT. It encodes CASSFQGIGTGELFF.

The CDR3 is CAWSGGNLQPQHF. The CDR3 region has the DNA TGTGCCTGGAGTGGAGGAAATCTACAGCCCCAGCATTTT. The V gene is TRBV30, the J gene TRBJ1-5; D gene unclear. CDR3 size: 13 residues. Trimming took off 1 base at V and 7 bases at J, with 11 bases between the two ends. Germline CDR1 is GTSNPN and CDR2 is SVGIG (reference sequence). The whole variable domain, remainder taken from reference TRBV30 and TRBJ1-5, is SQTIHQWPATLVQPVGSPLSLECTVEGTSNPNLYWYRQAAGRGLQLLFYSVGIGQISSEVPQNLSASRPQDRQFILSSKKLLLSDSGFYLCAWSGGNLQPQHFGDGTRLSIL.

The DNA for the CDR3 is TGTGCCAGCGCAGGGGGGGTTTTTCAGCCCCAGCATTTT. Translation: CASAGGVFQPQHF. The chain couples TRBV6-6 to TRBJ1-5; 7 nucleotides match TRBD1. The CDR3 runs 13 residues. The J segment lost 6 bases and the V segment lost 8 bases, leaving 7 bases of the junction unmatched. CDR1 and CDR2 from the germline V gene are MNHNY and SVGAGI (reference sequence).

This sequence joins TRBV28 and TRBJ2-2; 11 nucleotides agree with TRBD1. Germline trimming cut 4 bases from V and 4 bases from J; bases unmatched to any gene: 5. Germline CDR1 reads MDHEN; CDR2 reads SYDVKM. The CDR3 spans 16 residues. The CDR3 loop is CASSSSGTGGTGELFF. The CDR3 DNA is TGTGCCAGCAGTTCCTCCGGGACAGGGGGCACCGGGGAGCTGTTTTTT. The full variable domain, completed using reference TRBV28 and TRBJ2-2, is DVKVTQSSRYLVKRTGEKVFLECVQDMDHENMFWYRQDPGLGLRLIYFSYDVKMKEKGDIPEGYSVSREKKERFSLILESASTNQTSMYLCASSSSGTGGTGELFFGEGSRLTVL.

The chain has TRBV6-1 and TRBJ1-5, with D tentatively TRBD1 (5 bases). V lost 3 bases, J lost 4 bases, and 7 bases lay in between. Germline CDR1 reads MNHNS; CDR2 reads SASEGT. The CDR3 runs to 13 residues. The CDR3 is CASSDGGNQPQHF. In DNA, the CDR3 is TGTGCCAGCAGTGACGGGGGTAATCAGCCCCAGCATTTT.

The chain joins TRBV2 to TRBJ2-7, with no clear D. There are 13 residues in the CDR3. CDR1 and CDR2 from the germline V gene are SNHLY and FYNNEI. With 2 bases removed from V and 4 bases from J, the gap between germline ends came to 9 bases. This CDR3 reads CASSELADYEQYF. DNA for the CDR3: TGTGCCAGCAGTGAATTAGCAGATTACGAGCAGTACTTC.

The rearrangement uses TRBV20-1 and TRBJ2-1; D is ambiguous. Per the germline V gene, CDR1 is DFQATT and CDR2 is SNEGSKA (reference sequence). V shed 4 bases and J shed 11 bases, with 12 bases lying between them. This CDR3 is built from 11 residues. CDR3 protein: CSAKTPAKQFF. The CDR3, as DNA: TGCAGTGCTAAGACGCCGGCAAAGCAGTTCTTC.

This sequence joins TRBV6-1 and TRBJ2-2; perhaps TRBD2 as D (5 bases). The germline CDR1 and CDR2 sequences are MNHNS and SASEGT. CDR3 length: 13 amino acids. Trimming removed 5 bases at V and 6 bases at J, with 10 bases between. The CDR3 sequence is CASSPGLSGELFF. In DNA, the CDR3 is TGTGCCAGCAGTCCAGGACTTTCCGGGGAGCTGTTTTTT.

The J gene is TRBJ2-7, the V gene TRBV29-1; 8 bases match TRBD1. This CDR3 has 11 amino acids. Germline-derived CDR1 and CDR2 are SQVTM and ANQGSEA. V lost 5 bases to trimming and J lost 5 bases; unmatched junction nucleotides: 2. CDR3: CSVQTGDEQYF. The CDR3 nucleotides read TGCAGCGTTCAGACAGGGGACGAGCAGTACTTC.